The rows below give T cell receptor beta chains drawn from one sample of a study of T-cell reconstitution after alpha-beta-depleted transplantation in children. A single record per CDR3 protein comes from TCRdb applying MiXCR to the PCR reads. The sample holds tens of thousands of distinct CDR3 sequences, 44% seen once. Specimen: PBMCs, mostly from graft donor cells, collected 360 days after TCRalphabeta/CD19-depleted stem cell transplant. Receptors originate from a male patient younger than 18 who had a stem cell transplant for acute lymphoblastic leukemia, so the T cells may come from the graft donor. The CDR3 runs from the conserved cysteine through the conserved F or W. D genes are given only for firm matches. Expanded clones get a size class; other rows say once, few or many, or leave the size out.

V,size,D,J,CDR3,DNA
TRBV5-1,.,.,TRBJ2-7,CASSLTGAPYEQYF,TGCGCCAGCAGCCTGACGGGGGCCCCCTACGAGCAGTACTTC
TRBV24-1,few,.,TRBJ2-1,CATSDLAGSGEQFF,TGTGCCACCAGTGATCTGGCGGGAAGTGGTGAGCAGTTCTTC
TRBV12-3/TRBV12-4,.,.,TRBJ2-1,CASRRLGSYNEQFF,TGTGCCAGCAGGCGTCTAGGCTCCTACAATGAGCAGTTCTTC
TRBV11-1,many,.,TRBJ2-3,CASSLGSTDTQYF,TGTGCCAGCAGCCTGGGGAGCACAGATACGCAGTATTTT
TRBV5-4,.,.,TRBJ2-1,CASSSSSVLKFF,TGTGCCAGCAGCTCATCTAGCGTCCTGAAGTTCTTC
TRBV5-1,few,TRBD2,TRBJ2-1,CASSFAPGGSGRFSYNEQFF,TGCGCCAGCAGCTTTGCCCCTGGGGGGAGCGGGAGGTTCTCCTACAATGAGCAGTTCTTC
TRBV20-1,few,.,TRBJ2-7,CSARDWTEADEQYF,TGCAGTGCTAGAGATTGGACAGAAGCCGACGAGCAGTACTTC
TRBV28,few,TRBD2,TRBJ2-2,CASSLLAGVGELFF,TGTGCCAGCAGCCTACTAGCGGGAGTAGGGGAGCTGTTTTTT
TRBV12-3/TRBV12-4,.,TRBD1,TRBJ1-5,CASSPETGLNQPQHF,TGTGCCAGCAGTCCCGAGACAGGGCTTAATCAGCCCCAGCATTTT
TRBV7-2,.,.,TRBJ2-5,CASSLDRRVGETQYF,TGTGCCAGCAGCTTAGATCGCAGGGTGGGGGAGACCCAGTACTTC
TRBV20-1,.,TRBD2,TRBJ2-1,CSARTSGGTYNEQFF,TGCAGTGCTAGAACTAGCGGGGGAACCTACAATGAGCAGTTCTTC
TRBV27,.,.,TRBJ2-5,CASSSRYQETQYF,TGTGCCAGCAGTTCCCGGTACCAAGAGACCCAGTACTTC
TRBV28,few,.,TRBJ1-1,CASSRGGDTEAFF,TGTGCCTCCTCGAGAGGAGGGGACACTGAAGCTTTCTTT
TRBV3-1,.,TRBD2,TRBJ2-1,CASSQEAGDYNEQFF,TGTGCCAGCAGCCAAGAAGCGGGAGACTACAATGAGCAGTTCTTC
TRBV7-2,.,.,TRBJ2-7,CASSSYTRDEQYF,TGTGCCAGCAGCTCCTACACTAGGGACGAGCAGTACTTC
TRBV4-2,few,.,TRBJ2-3,CASSFRDSEDTQYF,TGTGCCAGCAGCTTTCGGGACTCCGAAGATACGCAGTATTTT
TRBV7-2,.,TRBD2,TRBJ2-1,CASSLRGGGLNEQFF,TGTGCCAGCAGCCTCCGCGGCGGGGGACTAAATGAGCAGTTCTTC
TRBV10-3,.,.,TRBJ2-1,CAISDRGPSSYNEQFF,TGTGCCATCAGTGACCGGGGGCCGAGCTCCTACAATGAGCAGTTCTTC
TRBV7-6,few,.,TRBJ2-1,CASSLGTGPSSYNEQFF,TGTGCCAGCAGCTTAGGTACAGGGCCTAGTTCCTACAATGAGCAGTTCTTC
TRBV12-3/TRBV12-4,.,TRBD1,TRBJ2-2,CAIVGQGDHDRRELFF,TGTGCCATCGTGGGACAGGGGGACCATGATCGGCGGGAGCTGTTTTTT
TRBV20-1,.,TRBD2,TRBJ2-3,CSAREASGDTDTQYF,TGCAGTGCTCGAGAGGCTAGCGGAGACACAGATACGCAGTATTTT
TRBV4-1,.,TRBD2,TRBJ2-5,CASSQVGRRGGETQYF,TGCGCCAGCAGCCAAGTCGGTAGGCGGGGAGGGGAGACCCAGTACTTC